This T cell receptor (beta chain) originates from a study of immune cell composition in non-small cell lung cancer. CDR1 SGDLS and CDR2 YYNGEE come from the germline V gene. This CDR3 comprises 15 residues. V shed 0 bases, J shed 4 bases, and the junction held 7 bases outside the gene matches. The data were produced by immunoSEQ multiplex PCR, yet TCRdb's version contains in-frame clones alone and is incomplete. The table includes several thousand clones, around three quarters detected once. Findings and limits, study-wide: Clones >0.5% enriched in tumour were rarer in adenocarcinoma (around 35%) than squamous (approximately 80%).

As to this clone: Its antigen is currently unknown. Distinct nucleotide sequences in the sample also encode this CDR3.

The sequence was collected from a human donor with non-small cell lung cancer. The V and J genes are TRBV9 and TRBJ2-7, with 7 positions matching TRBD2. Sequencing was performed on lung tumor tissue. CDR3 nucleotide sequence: TGTGCCAGCAGCGTAGAGGGAGGGGCTCCTTACGAGCAGTACTTC. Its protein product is CASSVEGGAPYEQYF.